A single sample gave rise to the 13 T cell receptor beta chains below, sequenced in a study of cytomegalovirus exposure and HLA in healthy donors. The PCR used 60 Vbeta and 13 Jbeta primers. The table came from immunoSEQ multiplex PCR; TCRdb's copy has only in-frame clones and leaves some out. The profile shows 90,000 to 120,000 clones, roughly 70% of them singletons. Material for sequencing was PBMCs. These receptors came from a woman aged 40 to 50 in good health and CMV-seropositive.

The genes are TRBV5-1 and TRBJ2-7, with 8 bases lining up with TRBD1. J lost 3 bases, V lost 1 base, and 6 bases had no gene match. Germline V gene sequence: CDR1 SGHRS, CDR2 YFSETQ. The CDR3 has 15 residues. CDR3 sequence reads: CASSLRTGYDYEQYF. The CDR3 nucleotides are TGCGCCAGCAGCTTGCGGACAGGGTATGACTACGAGCAGTACTTC.

The chain links TRBV7-2 to TRBJ2-3; 8 bases are a match to TRBD1. Trimming cost V 6 bases and J 7 bases; bases outside gene matches: 9. The CDR3 runs 14 residues. The germline CDR1 and CDR2 sequences are SGHTA and FQGNSA. CDR3 DNA: TGTGCCAGCAGTTCAGGGGGCTATCAGAATACGCAGTATTTT. Encoded protein: CASSSGGYQNTQYF.

This rearrangement joins TRBV19 to TRBJ1-2; TRBD1 agrees at 10 bases. The germline gives CDR1 LNHDA, CDR2 SQIVND (reference sequence). The V and J ends lost 4 bases and 5 bases, in that order; junction bases with no gene match: 4. CDR3 length: 14 residues. The DNA of the CDR3 is TGTGCCAGTAGTAGGGCGGACAGGGGGTATGGCTACACCTTC. As protein: CASSRADRGYGYTF. Drawing the rest from reference TRBV19 and TRBJ1-2, the complete variable domain is DGGITQSPKYLFRKEGQNVTLSCEQNLNHDAMYWYRQDPGQGLRLIYYSQIVNDFQKGDIAEGYSVSREKKESFPLTVTSAQKNPTAFYLCASSRADRGYGYTFGSGTRLTVV.

This clone was counted only a few times. CDR3 coding DNA: TGCGCCAGCAGCTTGCCAGGGGGCGATAATGAAAAACTGTTTTTT. Amino acid sequence: CASSLPGGDNEKLFF. The J gene is TRBJ1-4, the V gene TRBV5-1; TRBD1 matches 8 bases. The CDR3 extends over 15 amino acids. Per germline, CDR1 SGHRS and CDR2 YFSETQ. V shed 1 base and J 4 bases; nucleotides not matched to a gene: 3.

The CDR3 loop is CASSLGLGLDNEQFF. The CDR3 bases are TGTGCCAGCAGCTTGGGATTGGGACTGGACAATGAGCAGTTCTTC. This chain joins TRBV5-4 and TRBJ2-1; D perhaps matches TRBD2 (6 bases). The CDR3 has 15 residues. Trimming shortened V by 0 bases and J by 5 bases, and 12 bases separated the two germline ends. The V gene's germline CDR1 is SGHNT and CDR2 YYREEE (reference sequence).

V usage is TRBV11-1 and J usage is TRBJ1-1; TRBD1 is a possible D gene (5 bases). Germline lookup yields CDR1 SGHAT and CDR2 FQDESV (reference sequence). V shed 3 bases and J shed 2 bases, with 10 bases lying between them. The CDR3 runs 14 residues. The CDR3 DNA follows: TGTGCCAGCAGCTTCACCGACAGCAACACTGAAGCTTTCTTT. This encodes CASSFTDSNTEAFF.

The chain employs TRBV5-1 and TRBJ1-1; perhaps TRBD1 as D (6 bases). There are 12 residues in the CDR3. Per germline, CDR1 SGHRS and CDR2 YFSETQ. V was clipped by 4 bases and J by 7 bases, with 11 bases between them. The CDR3 protein is CASSAQGNEAFF. The CDR3 nucleotides read TGCGCCAGCAGCGCACAGGGCAATGAAGCTTTCTTT.

The rearrangement joins TRBV7-2 to TRBJ2-3; D is unresolved. Trimming took 5 bases from V and 1 from J, leaving 13 bases between them. The length of the CDR3 is 15 residues. From germline, CDR1 is SGHTA and CDR2 FQGNSA. This chain's CDR3 is CASSRPSLGTDTQYF. Written as DNA, the CDR3 is TGTGCCAGCAGCAGACCTAGTCTCGGCACAGATACGCAGTATTTT.

The chain couples TRBV19 to TRBJ1-2; tentative D call: TRBD1 (6 bases). CDR1 and CDR2 (germline): LNHDA, SQIVND (reference sequence). V was cut by 5 bases and J by 5 bases, with 12 bases left in between. CDR3 length: 13 residues. CDR3 residues: CASSAGQMYGYTF. The CDR3, as DNA: TGTGCCAGTAGTGCCGGACAGATGTATGGCTACACCTTC.

This chain joins TRBV5-1 and TRBJ2-5; perhaps TRBD2 as D (6 bases). CDR3 length: 13 residues. V was trimmed by 3 bases and J by 5 bases, leaving 11 bases between them. Germline loops: CDR1 SGHRS, CDR2 YFSETQ. CDR3 coding DNA: TGCGCCAGCAGCTCGGGAGCGGAGGAGACCCAGTACTTC. Amino acids: CASSSGAEETQYF. The full variable domain, with the rest looked up from reference TRBV5-1 and TRBJ2-5, is KAGVTQTPRYLIKTRGQQVTLSCSPISGHRSVSWYQQTPGQGLQFLFEYFSETQRNKGNFPGRFSGRQFSNSRSEMNVSTLELGDSALYLCASSSGAEETQYFGPGTRLLVL.

The chain uses TRBV6-5 and TRBJ2-2; D perhaps matches TRBD2 (5 bases). V was pared by 8 bases and J by 4 bases, with 11 bases between. Germline CDR1 reads MNHEY; CDR2 reads SVGAGI. The CDR3 is made up of 13 amino acids. The CDR3 protein is CASSGRGTGELFF. As DNA, the CDR3 is TGTGCCAGCTCGGGTCGGGGCACCGGGGAGCTGTTTTTT.

The rearrangement uses TRBV5-4 and TRBJ1-6; D call uncertain. CDR1 SGHNT and CDR2 YYREEE come from the germline V gene (reference sequence). V lost 0 bases and J 7 bases, leaving 8 bases between the germline ends. This CDR3 contains 14 residues. CDR3 DNA sequence: TGTGCCAGCAGCTTGGTGTCAGAAAATTCACCCCTCCACTTT. Translating gives CASSLVSENSPLHF.

This chain joins TRBV19 and TRBJ1-1; TRBD1 agrees at 8 bases. Trimming took 3 bases from V and 5 from J; bases not matched to a gene: 8. This CDR3 comprises 15 residues. CDR1 LNHDA and CDR2 SQIVND come from the germline V gene (reference sequence). The chain's CDR3 is CASSILHRGKTEAFF. The CDR3 DNA sequence: TGTGCCAGTAGTATTCTGCACAGGGGGAAGACTGAAGCTTTCTTT.